The next 9 T cell receptor beta chains were all read from a single sample in a study of T cell responses to AZD1222 COVID-19 vaccine. Produced via immunoSEQ multiplex PCR; TCRdb's table is partial and in-frame only. The sample yields about 120,000 clones, about 90% seen once. Sequenced material: peripheral blood, taken on day 0 of AZD1222 vaccination. These receptors were taken from an adult in good health.

The genes are TRBV24-1 and TRBJ1-2; 10 bases map to TRBD1. V shed 9 bases, J shed 6 bases, and the junction held 9 bases outside the gene matches. The CDR3 totals 14 residues. In germline, CDR1 is KGHDR, CDR2 SFDVKD. CDR3 region: CATQGDRGRDGYTF. The CDR3 DNA reads TGTGCCACCCAGGGGGACAGGGGCAGGGATGGCTACACCTTC.

This rearrangement joins TRBV30 to TRBJ1-2, with D unclear. The ends were cut back, 0 bases at V and 0 bases at J, with 8 bases in the middle. The CDR3 length is 14 residues. CDR1 GTSNPN and CDR2 SVGIG come from the germline V gene (reference sequence). The CDR3 region is CAWSVFLANYGYTF. DNA of the CDR3: TGTGCCTGGAGTGTATTTTTGGCTAACTATGGCTACACCTTC. Filled out from reference TRBV30 and TRBJ1-2, the complete variable domain reads SQTIHQWPATLVQPVGSPLSLECTVEGTSNPNLYWYRQAAGRGLQLLFYSVGIGQISSEVPQNLSASRPQDRQFILSSKKLLLSDSGFYLCAWSVFLANYGYTFGSGTRLTVV.

The gene calls are TRBV30 and TRBJ1-1; the D gene is possibly TRBD1 (5 bases). The CDR3 runs to 14 residues. Germline CDR1 and CDR2: GTSNPN and SVGIG (reference sequence). Between the trimmed V and J ends, which lost 4 bases and 5 bases, there was a span of 17 bases. The CDR3 coding sequence is TGTGCCTGGAAACGGGACCTGGGGGGTACTGAAGCTTTCTTT. This translates into CAWKRDLGGTEAFF.

V and J are TRBV6-1 and TRBJ1-4; no firm D call. Germline CDR1 is MNHNS and CDR2 is SASEGT. Trimming took off 3 bases at V and 8 bases at J, with 16 bases between the two ends. CDR3 length equals 15 residues. The CDR3 protein is CASSEYSAVREKLFF. The CDR3 DNA follows: TGTGCCAGCAGTGAGTATTCGGCAGTTCGGGAAAAACTGTTTTTT.

The chain recombines TRBV21-1 with TRBJ2-3; the listed D gene, TRBD2, was not tested against the DNA. TRBV21-1 is tagged as a pseudogene. The CDR3 sequence is 14 residues long. CDR3 sequence: CASSKGTGTDTQYF. The CDR3 bases are TGTGCCAGCAGCAAAGGAACGGGCACAGATACGCAGTATTTT.

A single count supports this clone. The rearrangement uses TRBV19 and TRBJ1-6; D is undetermined. This CDR3 is 15 amino acids long. Germline V gene data show CDR1 as LNHDA and CDR2 as SQIVND (reference sequence). V was trimmed by 1 base and J by 5 bases, leaving 9 bases between them. This CDR3 is CASSIAGQHNSPLHF. In DNA form, the CDR3 reads TGTGCCAGTAGTATAGCCGGGCAGCATAATTCACCCCTCCACTTT. Supplemented by reference TRBV19 and TRBJ1-6, the full variable domain reads DGGITQSPKYLFRKEGQNVTLSCEQNLNHDAMYWYRQDPGQGLRLIYYSQIVNDFQKGDIAEGYSVSREKKESFPLTVTSAQKNPTAFYLCASSIAGQHNSPLHFGNGTRLTVT.

The V gene is TRBV27, the J gene TRBJ2-1; D call uncertain. Trimming removed 6 bases at V and 4 bases at J, with 19 bases between. Germline loops: CDR1 MNHEY, CDR2 SMNVEV (reference sequence). The CDR3 contains 16 residues. As DNA, the CDR3 is TGTGCCAGCAGCACACTTAGAAAGGGTGTTTACAATGAGCAGTTCTTC. Its translation is CASSTLRKGVYNEQFF.

The J gene is TRBJ1-4, the V gene TRBV2, with D maybe TRBD1 (6 bases). CDR3 length: 13 residues. The V end lost 7 bases, the J end lost 3 bases, and 9 bases lay between the germline ends. Germline V gives CDR1 SNHLY, CDR2 FYNNEI. The chain's CDR3 is CASKQGPNEKLFF. CDR3 DNA: TGTGCCAGCAAACAGGGCCCTAATGAAAAACTGTTTTTT.

V gene TRBV2 combines with J gene TRBJ2-7; a weak D match, TRBD2 (5 bases). V was trimmed by 5 bases and J by 1 base, leaving 15 bases between them. The CDR3 length is 15 residues. CDR1 is SNHLY and CDR2 is FYNNEI in the germline V gene. The CDR3 nucleotides are TGTGCCAGCAGTCGAAAGCGGATGGGATCCTACGAGCAGTACTTC. It is translated as CASSRKRMGSYEQYF.